The T cell receptor (beta chain) under discussion was sequenced for a study of blood T cell repertoires in COVID-19. In the study overall: There were acute and convalescent COVID-19 samples, and they came from the United States, Italy and Spain. PBMCs, B-cell-depleted T cells, or T cells were the source of the cDNA or gDNA that made up the material.

Methods used by the authors: Nucleated cell counts were estimated from reference gene primer amplification. Some clones are missing from TCRdb's copy, which holds only in-frame ones; the method was immunoSEQ multiplex PCR. The V and J calls and clone size come from that table; D and trimming were worked out from the DNA. The sample lists around 29,000 clones; about 85% were seen once. The sample consisted of peripheral blood. The receptor comes from a human donor in a cohort sampled during active COVID-19.

The CDR3 bases are TGTGCCAGCAGCCAGCGGGTCTCCAATGAGCAGTTCTTC. Its protein product is CASSQRVSNEQFF. The rearrangement links TRBV6-2 or TRBV6-3 to TRBJ2-1; tentative D call: TRBD2 (6 bases). Trimming took 6 bases from V and 6 from J, leaving 12 bases between them. The CDR3 has 13 amino acids. Germline V gives CDR1 MNHEY, CDR2 SVGEGT.